Below, one T cell receptor (beta chain) is given with its context. Its antigen remains unidentified. TCR beta CDR3 amplification used RNA transcripts. First-round RT-PCR used HTBI primers; second-round multiplex PCR followed. From the multiplex PCR reads, TCRdb called clonotypes with MiXCR, one entry per CDR3 protein. The table shows 560,000 or so distinct CDR3 sequences, with approximately 35% occurring only once. This record comes from a study of Graves' ophthalmopathy and Graves' hyperthyroidism. V was shortened by 4 bases and J by 10 bases, with 13 bases between the two germline ends. CDR3 length: 12 residues. The germline V gene has CDR1 SNHLY and CDR2 FYNNEI. Whole-study findings and limits: Blood contained most expanded thyroid clonotypes exceeding 0.001 frequency.

Patients were diagnosed from clinical symptoms, serum thyroxine, TRAb, thyroid ultrasound and orbital computed tomography. The source of this sequence is an adult man with Graves' hyperthyroidism. Material: peripheral blood or thyroid tissue (not recorded which). This chain links TRBV2 with TRBJ1-2; a weak D match, TRBD1 (5 bases). The CDR3 region has the DNA TGTGCCAGCAGTGGCGCGGGGGTGGCCTACACCTTC. This sequence encodes CASSGAGVAYTF.